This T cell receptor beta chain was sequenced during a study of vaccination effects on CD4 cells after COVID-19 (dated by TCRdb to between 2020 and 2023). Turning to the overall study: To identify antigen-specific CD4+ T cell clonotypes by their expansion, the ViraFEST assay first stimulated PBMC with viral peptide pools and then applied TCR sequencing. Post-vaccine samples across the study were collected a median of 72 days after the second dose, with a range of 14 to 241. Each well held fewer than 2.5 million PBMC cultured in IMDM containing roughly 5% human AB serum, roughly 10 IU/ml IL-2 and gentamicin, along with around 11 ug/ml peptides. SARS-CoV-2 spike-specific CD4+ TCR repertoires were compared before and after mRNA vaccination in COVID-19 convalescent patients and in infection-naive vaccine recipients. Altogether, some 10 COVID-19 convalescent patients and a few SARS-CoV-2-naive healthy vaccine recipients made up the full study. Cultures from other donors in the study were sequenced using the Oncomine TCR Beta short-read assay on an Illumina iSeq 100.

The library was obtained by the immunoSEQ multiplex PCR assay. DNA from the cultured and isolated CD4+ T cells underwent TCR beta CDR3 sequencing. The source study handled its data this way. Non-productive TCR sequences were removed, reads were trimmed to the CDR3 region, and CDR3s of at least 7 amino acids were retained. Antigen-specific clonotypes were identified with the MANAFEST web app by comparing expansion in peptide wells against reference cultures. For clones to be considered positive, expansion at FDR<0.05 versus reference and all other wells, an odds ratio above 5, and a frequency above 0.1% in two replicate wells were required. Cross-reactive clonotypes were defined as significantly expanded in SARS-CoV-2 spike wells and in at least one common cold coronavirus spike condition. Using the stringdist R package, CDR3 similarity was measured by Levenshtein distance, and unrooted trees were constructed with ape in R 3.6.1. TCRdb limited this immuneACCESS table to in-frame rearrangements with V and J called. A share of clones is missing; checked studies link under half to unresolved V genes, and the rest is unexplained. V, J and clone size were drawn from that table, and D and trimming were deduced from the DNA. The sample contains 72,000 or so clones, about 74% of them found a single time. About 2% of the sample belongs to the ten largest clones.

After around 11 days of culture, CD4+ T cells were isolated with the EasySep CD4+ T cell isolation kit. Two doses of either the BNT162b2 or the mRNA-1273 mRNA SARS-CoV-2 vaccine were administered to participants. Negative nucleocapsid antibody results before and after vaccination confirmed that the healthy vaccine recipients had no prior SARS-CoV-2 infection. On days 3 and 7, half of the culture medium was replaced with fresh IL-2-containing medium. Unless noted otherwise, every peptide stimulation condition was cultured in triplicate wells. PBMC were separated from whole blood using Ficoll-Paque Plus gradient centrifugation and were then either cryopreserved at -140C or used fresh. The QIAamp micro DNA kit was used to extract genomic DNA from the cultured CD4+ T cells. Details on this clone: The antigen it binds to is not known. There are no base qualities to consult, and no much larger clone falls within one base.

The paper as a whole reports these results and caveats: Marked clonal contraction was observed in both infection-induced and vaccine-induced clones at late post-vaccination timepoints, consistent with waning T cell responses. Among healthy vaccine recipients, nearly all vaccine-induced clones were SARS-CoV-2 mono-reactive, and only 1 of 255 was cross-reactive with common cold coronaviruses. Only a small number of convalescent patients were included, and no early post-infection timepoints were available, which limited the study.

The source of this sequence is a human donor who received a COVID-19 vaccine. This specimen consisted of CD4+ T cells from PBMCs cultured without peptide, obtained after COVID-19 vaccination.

For the CDR3, the sequence is CASSPGYNSPLHF. The nucleotide sequence reads as follows: TGTGCCAGCTCACCAGGGTATAATTCACCCCTCCACTTT. The chain uses TRBV18 and TRBJ1-6; there is no confident call for the D gene. Trimming removed 2 bases from V and 4 bases from J, leaving 3 bases between the germline ends. Taken from the germline V gene, the CDR1 and CDR2 loops are KGHSH and LQKENI. The CDR3 holds 13 amino acids from the cysteine to the phenylalanine. Of all the DNA, just the CDR3 is kept, 39 bases in frame from base 1.